This TCR beta chain was captured by sequencing in a study of shared clonotypes between healthy human individuals. The protocol was immunoSEQ multiplex PCR, while the TCRdb copy is restricted to in-frame clones and leaves out a portion. This table holds approximately 2,000,000 clones, just under 95% found once. The CDR3 sequence is 15 residues long. This chain connects TRBV12-2 to TRBJ1-2; no check of the table's D call, TRBD1, against the DNA was made. TRBV12-2 represents a pseudogene. Specimen: naive CD4+ T cells from PBMCs. As for subset: CD45RA+ positively selected. The receptor comes from a man aged 18 to 30 in good health. Some clones in this sample may be carry-over from other donors' samples. DNA for the CDR3: TGTGCAAGTCGCTTAGCGCAGGGGGTGGTCTATGGCTACACCTTC. The encoded protein is CASRLAQGVVYGYTF.